The rows below give T cell receptor beta chains drawn from one sample of a study of T cells after yellow fever vaccination. TCRdb itself ran the 5' RACE reads through MiXCR, one entry per CDR3 protein. The sample has roughly 250,000 distinct CDR3 sequences, around 13% seen once; the top ten hold roughly 0.5%. Sample: CD4+ T cells sorted from PBMCs, taken 45 days after the yellow fever booster vaccination. These receptors originate from a man aged 25 to 40 who received the YFV17D yellow fever vaccine. The CDR3 runs from the conserved cysteine through the conserved F or W. The order of the fields is D gene, V gene, clone size, J gene, CDR3 protein, CDR3 DNA. A D gene is named only where the DNA matches it firmly. Where a row states a size, it is once, few, many or the class of an expanded clone; other rows omit it.

D: TRBD2
V: TRBV5-1
size: many
J: TRBJ2-1
CDR3: CASSFGPSGSNNEQFF
DNA: TGCGCCAGCAGCTTCGGTCCTAGCGGGAGCAACAATGAGCAGTTCTTC

D: .
V: TRBV6-5
size: few
J: TRBJ2-3
CDR3: CASSYSSADTQYF
DNA: TGTGCCAGCAGTTACTCTAGCGCTGATACGCAGTATTTT

D: TRBD1
V: TRBV5-1
size: few
J: TRBJ1-4
CDR3: CASSRGQGSEKLFF
DNA: TGCGCCAGCAGCCGGGGACAGGGATCCGAAAAACTGTTTTTT

D: .
V: TRBV7-2
size: few
J: TRBJ2-3
CDR3: CASSLSRSTDTQYF
DNA: TGTGCCAGCAGCTTATCGCGGAGCACAGATACGCAGTATTTT

D: TRBD2
V: TRBV10-2
size: few
J: TRBJ2-7
CDR3: CASSAAREAGYEQYF
DNA: TGCGCCAGCAGTGCGGCGCGGGAGGCAGGCTACGAGCAGTACTTC

D: TRBD2
V: TRBV28
size: .
J: TRBJ2-4
CDR3: CASSTAGLAVAKNIQYF
DNA: TGTGCCAGCAGTACCGCCGGACTAGCGGTAGCCAAAAACATTCAGTACTTC

D: TRBD2
V: TRBV20-1
size: few
J: TRBJ2-7
CDR3: CSARGPVAGGAYEQYF
DNA: TGCAGTGCTAGGGGGCCGGTAGCGGGAGGGGCCTACGAGCAGTACTTC

D: .
V: TRBV4-3
size: few
J: TRBJ1-3
CDR3: CASSQQRVSGNTIYF
DNA: TGCGCCAGCAGCCAACAAAGGGTCTCTGGAAACACCATATATTTT

D: TRBD2
V: TRBV28
size: few
J: TRBJ2-1
CDR3: CASSPGRARAYNEQFF
DNA: TGTGCCAGCAGTCCTGGGAGGGCCCGCGCCTACAATGAGCAGTTCTTC

D: .
V: TRBV21-1
size: few
J: TRBJ2-1
CDR3: CASSTRTSGRDNEQFF
DNA: TGTGCCAGCAGCACACGGACTAGCGGGAGAGACAATGAGCAGTTCTTC

D: TRBD2
V: TRBV7-6
size: .
J: TRBJ2-3
CDR3: CASSLIAGDLDTQYF
DNA: TGTGCCAGCAGCTTAATAGCGGGAGACTTGGATACGCAGTATTTT

D: .
V: TRBV6-2/TRBV6-3
size: few
J: TRBJ2-5
CDR3: CASTSSTETQYF
DNA: TGTGCCAGCACTTCGAGTACGGAGACCCAGTACTTC

D: TRBD2
V: TRBV6-2/TRBV6-3
size: few
J: TRBJ2-7
CDR3: CASSYRGTSGGSYEQYF
DNA: TGTGCCAGCAGTTACAGGGGGACTAGCGGAGGGTCCTACGAGCAGTACTTC

D: TRBD1
V: TRBV20-1
size: .
J: TRBJ2-7
CDR3: CSARRLDRGINHEQYF
DNA: TGCAGTGCTAGGAGGTTGGACAGGGGGATTAACCACGAGCAGTACTTC

D: .
V: TRBV4-3
size: .
J: TRBJ1-2
CDR3: CASSQGQGGLYGYTF
DNA: TGCGCCAGCAGCCAAGGGCAGGGAGGTCTCTATGGCTACACCTTC

D: .
V: TRBV7-8
size: .
J: TRBJ2-3
CDR3: CAGALRASDRTDTRYF
DNA: TGTGCCGGAGCCCTACGAGCGTCAGACCGCACAGATACGCGGTATTTT

D: TRBD2
V: TRBV14
size: few
J: TRBJ2-3
CDR3: CASSQGLAARDTQYF
DNA: TGTGCCAGCAGCCAAGGACTAGCGGCCAGAGATACGCAGTATTTT

D: TRBD2
V: TRBV7-9
size: .
J: TRBJ2-1
CDR3: CASSPHVLAVYNEQFF
DNA: TGTGCCAGCAGCCCCCATGTACTAGCGGTTTACAATGAGCAGTTCTTC

D: .
V: TRBV6-1
size: few
J: TRBJ2-6
CDR3: CASTSSTGSGANVLTF
DNA: TGTGCCAGCACCTCCTCAACCGGATCTGGGGCCAACGTCCTGACTTTC

D: .
V: TRBV5-1
size: .
J: TRBJ1-4
CDR3: CASSLGSRSEKLFF
DNA: TGCGCCAGCAGCTTGGGGAGCCGGTCTGAAAAACTGTTTTTT

D: .
V: TRBV29-1
size: few
J: TRBJ1-2
CDR3: CSVEQNYGYTF
DNA: TGCAGCGTTGAACAGAACTATGGCTACACCTTC

D: .
V: TRBV28
size: .
J: TRBJ1-2
CDR3: CASRKIDYGYTF
DNA: TGTGCCAGCAGAAAGATTGACTATGGCTACACCTTC

D: TRBD2
V: TRBV7-8
size: few
J: TRBJ2-7
CDR3: CASRPTSGSSEQYF
DNA: TGTGCCAGCAGACCTACTAGCGGGAGTTCCGAGCAGTACTTC

D: TRBD1
V: TRBV5-1
size: .
J: TRBJ2-7
CDR3: CASSFGGVGTGEAYEQYF
DNA: TGCGCCAGCAGCTTCGGAGGCGTGGGGACAGGGGAGGCCTACGAGCAGTACTTC

D: .
V: TRBV10-2
size: few
J: TRBJ1-5
CDR3: CASSVVEGQPQHF
DNA: TGCGCCTCGTCCGTTGTGGAGGGGCAGCCCCAGCATTTT

D: TRBD1
V: TRBV29-1
size: many
J: TRBJ2-1
CDR3: CSVVGDRNYNEQFF
DNA: TGCAGCGTTGTGGGGGACAGGAACTACAATGAGCAGTTCTTC

D: TRBD1
V: TRBV20-1
size: few
J: TRBJ1-5
CDR3: CSASVPGGYSNQPQHF
DNA: TGCAGTGCTAGTGTCCCAGGGGGCTATAGCAATCAGCCCCAGCATTTT

D: TRBD1
V: TRBV29-1
size: .
J: TRBJ1-1
CDR3: CSGGGTGGWNTEAFF
DNA: TGCAGCGGCGGCGGGACAGGGGGCTGGAACACTGAAGCTTTCTTT

D: .
V: TRBV29-1
size: .
J: TRBJ2-3
CDR3: CSVDDTDTQYF
DNA: TGCAGCGTTGATGACACAGATACGCAGTATTTT

D: .
V: TRBV20-1
size: few
J: TRBJ1-3
CDR3: CGARSKVTGNTIYF
DNA: TGCGGTGCCCGCTCCAAGGTCACTGGAAACACCATATATTTT

D: TRBD2
V: TRBV20-1
size: .
J: TRBJ2-6
CDR3: CSAARLAGLGSGANVLTF
DNA: TGCAGTGCAGCCAGACTAGCGGGTTTAGGCTCTGGGGCCAACGTCCTGACTTTC

D: .
V: TRBV5-1
size: few
J: TRBJ2-3
CDR3: CASTWGGRSTDTQYF
DNA: TGCGCCAGCACCTGGGGGGGGCGGAGCACAGATACGCAGTATTTT

D: TRBD2
V: TRBV7-8
size: .
J: TRBJ2-3
CDR3: CASSSAGGSTDTQYF
DNA: TGTGCCAGCAGCTCCGCGGGGGGGAGCACAGATACGCAGTATTTT

D: TRBD1
V: TRBV7-2
size: .
J: TRBJ2-4
CDR3: CASSPTGGLNIQYF
DNA: TGTGCCAGCAGCCCTACAGGGGGCCTCAACATTCAGTACTTC

D: TRBD2
V: TRBV20-1
size: few
J: TRBJ2-7
CDR3: CSARASLRGLAYEQYF
DNA: TGCAGTGCTAGAGCCTCCCTTAGGGGACTAGCGTACGAGCAGTACTTC

D: .
V: TRBV5-1
size: .
J: TRBJ2-1
CDR3: CASHWGTGNEQFF
DNA: TGCGCCAGCCACTGGGGGACCGGAAATGAGCAGTTCTTC

D: .
V: TRBV7-2
size: .
J: TRBJ2-3
CDR3: CASSRDWSGTQYF
DNA: TGTGCCAGCAGCCGGGACTGGAGTGGTACGCAGTATTTT

D: .
V: TRBV20-1
size: .
J: TRBJ2-5
CDR3: CSARATHDRQETQYF
DNA: TGCAGTGCTAGAGCTACTCACGACCGTCAAGAGACCCAGTACTTC

D: .
V: TRBV7-2
size: .
J: TRBJ1-1
CDR3: CASSLYGGVNTEAFF
DNA: TGTGCCAGCAGCTTATACGGGGGCGTCAACACTGAAGCTTTCTTT

D: .
V: TRBV5-4
size: few
J: TRBJ2-3
CDR3: CASSPYRESIDTQYF
DNA: TGTGCCAGCAGCCCCTACAGGGAGTCCATTGATACGCAGTATTTT

D: TRBD2
V: TRBV29-1
size: .
J: TRBJ2-3
CDR3: CSVGVTSGTSDTQYF
DNA: TGCAGCGTTGGGGTGACTAGCGGGACGTCAGATACGCAGTATTTT

D: .
V: TRBV9
size: .
J: TRBJ2-5
CDR3: CASSGGMRREETQYF
DNA: TGTGCCAGCAGCGGAGGAATGCGGAGAGAAGAGACCCAGTACTTC